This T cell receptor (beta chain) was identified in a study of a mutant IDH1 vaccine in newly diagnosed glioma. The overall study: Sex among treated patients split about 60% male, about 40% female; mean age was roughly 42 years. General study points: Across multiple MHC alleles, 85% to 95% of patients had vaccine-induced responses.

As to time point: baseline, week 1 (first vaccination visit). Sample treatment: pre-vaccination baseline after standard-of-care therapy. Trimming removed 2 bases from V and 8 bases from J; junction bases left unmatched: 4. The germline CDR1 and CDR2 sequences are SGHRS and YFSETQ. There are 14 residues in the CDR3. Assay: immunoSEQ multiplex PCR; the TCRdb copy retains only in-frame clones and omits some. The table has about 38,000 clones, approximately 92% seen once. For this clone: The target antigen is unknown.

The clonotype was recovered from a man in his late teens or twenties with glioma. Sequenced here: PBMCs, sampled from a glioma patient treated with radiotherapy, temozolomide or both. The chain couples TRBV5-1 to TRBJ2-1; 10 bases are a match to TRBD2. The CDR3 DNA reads TGCGCCAGCAGCTTTCGGACTAGCGGCGATGAGCAGTTCTTC. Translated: CASSFRTSGDEQFF.